Listed here is a single TCR beta chain. Its antigen is not identified. Pooled in the analysis were second doses at about 4 or about 12 weeks. Trimming took 4 bases from V and 4 from J, leaving 12 bases between them. The germline V gene encodes CDR1 KGHDR and CDR2 SFDVKD. The CDR3 extends over 14 amino acids. This specimen comes from a study of T cell responses to AZD1222 COVID-19 vaccine. Study results and limitations: Following two doses of AZD1222, Spike-specific TCR breadth and depth rose. Recipients of AZD1222 seropositive at baseline numbered only 5 or 6. Unmutated regions of variants are reportedly targeted by nearly half of spike-specific TCRs.

Using immunoSEQ multiplex PCR, the repertoire was profiled, and TCRdb retains in-frame clones only, with some absent. The sample shows over 55,000 clones, roughly 80% of them seen only once. This sample comprised peripheral blood, obtained 28 days after the second AZD1222 dose. The clonotype was recovered from an adult who received the AZD1222 COVID-19 vaccine. The chain has TRBV24-1 and TRBJ1-2, with D unresolved. CDR3 nucleotides: TGTGCCACCAGTGAGGGGAGGGCTCCCTATGGCTACACCTTC. Translating it yields CATSEGRAPYGYTF.